Listed below are T cell receptor beta chains from one sample, sequenced in a study of blood T cells in healthy people across ages. TCRdb recomputed calls from the 5' RACE reads with MiXCR, one row per CDR3 protein. The sample holds more than 800,000 distinct CDR3 sequences, about 28% seen once. Source material: blood. The receptors derive from a woman of 80 years or more in good health. Each CDR3 is given with its conserved first and last residue.

V	length	J	CDR3
TRBV5-1	13	TRBJ1-2	CASSLGQVEGYTF
TRBV7-9	12	TRBJ2-5	CASSESMNPQYF
TRBV27	14	TRBJ2-1	CASRRVGSYNEQFF
TRBV20-1	13	TRBJ2-5	CSARLAAQETQYF
TRBV7-2	15	TRBJ2-1	CASSRPTGFYNEQFF
TRBV10-2	15	TRBJ1-1	CAGSDSQGPNTEAFF
TRBV5-4	14	TRBJ2-3	CASSLGEVGDTQYF
TRBV12-3/TRBV12-4	15	TRBJ1-2	CASTIKLTGRNGYTF
TRBV27	15	TRBJ1-2	CASSPRTGADYGYTF
TRBV4-2	15	TRBJ2-2	CASSQESSIRGERFF
TRBV14	16	TRBJ1-1	CASSLRRTGMKTEAFF
TRBV5-8	15	TRBJ2-3	CASSLGPPGTDAQYF
TRBV6-2/TRBV6-3	16	TRBJ1-2	CASRLVFGQSDYGYTF
TRBV20-1	14	TRBJ1-6	CSPSRGGSPSPLHF
TRBV20-1	17	TRBJ2-3	CSARDHKRGLSTDTQYF
TRBV6-2/TRBV6-3	15	TRBJ2-7	CASSYPGQGGNEQYF
TRBV29-1	14	TRBJ1-2	CSVEGGAANYGYTF
TRBV3-1	13	TRBJ2-2	CASSHGDTGERFF
TRBV7-2	14	-	CASSRSAGRETQYF
TRBV18	15	TRBJ2-7	CASSLSGTGVIEQYF
TRBV3-1	18	TRBJ1-1	CASSQEAAGGRTNTEAFF
TRBV3-1	14	TRBJ2-5	CASTQGSGFRSQYF
TRBV18	15	TRBJ1-4	CASSPSGTTNEKLFF
TRBV7-3	15	TRBJ2-3	CASSFRDRDTDTQYF
TRBV7-2	13	TRBJ2-6	CASSNPGAAVLTF
TRBV6-5	14	TRBJ2-3	CAGRIPGGTDTQYF
TRBV5-1	16	TRBJ2-5	CASSRGGSGGYNEQYF
TRBV24-1	16	TRBJ2-1	CATSDGDGSSYNEQFF
TRBV6-1	16	TRBJ2-2	CASSNLRAPNTGELFF
TRBV12-3/TRBV12-4	14	TRBJ2-7	CASTTTSRYNEQYF
TRBV20-1	13	TRBJ2-3	CRLLALGTDTQYF
TRBV4-1	15	TRBJ1-6	CASSDGHRNNSPLHF
TRBV20-1	16	TRBJ2-3	CSARPSGRTSTDTQYF